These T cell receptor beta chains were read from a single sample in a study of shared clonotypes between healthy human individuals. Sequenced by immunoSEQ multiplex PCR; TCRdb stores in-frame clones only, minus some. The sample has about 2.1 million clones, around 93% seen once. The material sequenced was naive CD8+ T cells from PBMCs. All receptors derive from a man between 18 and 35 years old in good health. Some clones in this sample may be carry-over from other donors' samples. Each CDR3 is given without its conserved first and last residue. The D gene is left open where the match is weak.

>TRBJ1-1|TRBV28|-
ASSWGVTNTEAF
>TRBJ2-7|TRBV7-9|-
ASSGGTGWSVSYEQY
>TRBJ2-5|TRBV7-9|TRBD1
ASSSTGGQETQY
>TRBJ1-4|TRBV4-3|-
ASSQEILIQAEGEKLF
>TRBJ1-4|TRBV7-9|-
ASSSGGNNEKLF
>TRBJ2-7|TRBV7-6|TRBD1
ASSTRQGREQY
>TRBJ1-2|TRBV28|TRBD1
ASSLGDREHYGYT
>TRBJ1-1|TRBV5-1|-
ASSLPGPNTEAF
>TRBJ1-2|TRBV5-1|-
ASSNSDGYT
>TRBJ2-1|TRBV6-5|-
ASSYSTPFVDEQF
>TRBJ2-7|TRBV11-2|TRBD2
ASRISGNAYEQY
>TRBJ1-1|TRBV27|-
ASSYGTEAF
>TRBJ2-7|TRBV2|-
ASKEWAGGLPGEQY
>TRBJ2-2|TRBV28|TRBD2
ASSLLPGLRTGELF
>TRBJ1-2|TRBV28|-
ASSPLRDNHGYT
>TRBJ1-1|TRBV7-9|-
ASSPKNTEAF
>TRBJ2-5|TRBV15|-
ATSGRVETQY
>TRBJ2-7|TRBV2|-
ASSEQY
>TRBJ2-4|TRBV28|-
ASRRQDLAKNIQY
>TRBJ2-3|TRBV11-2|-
ASSLARTPYTDTQY
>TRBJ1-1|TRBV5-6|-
ASSLVRGITEAF
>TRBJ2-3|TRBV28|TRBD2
ASSLLAATDTQY
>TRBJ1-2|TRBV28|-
ASSLPWGAIFQLNYGYT
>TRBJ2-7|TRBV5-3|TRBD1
ARSSPGTVAGEQY
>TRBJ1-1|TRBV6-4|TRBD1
ASSPTGSNTEAF
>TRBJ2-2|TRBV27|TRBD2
ASSPWMAGEHTGELF
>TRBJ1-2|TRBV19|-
ASRTGKSLSDGYT
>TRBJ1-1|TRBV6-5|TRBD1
ASSSGGEGTEAF
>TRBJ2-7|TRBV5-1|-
ASSLANSEQY
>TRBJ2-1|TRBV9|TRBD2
ASSDGLAEYNEQF
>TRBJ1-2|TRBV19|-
ASSTAWRTAYYGYT
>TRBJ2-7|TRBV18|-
ASSPPDIYEQY
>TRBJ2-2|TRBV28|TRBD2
ASRRREGGELF
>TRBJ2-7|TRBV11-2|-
ASSLGRAYEQY
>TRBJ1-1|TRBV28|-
ASSNYMGMLNTEAF
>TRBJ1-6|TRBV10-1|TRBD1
ASRTGPNSPLH
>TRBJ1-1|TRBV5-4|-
ASSLDPVMNTEAF
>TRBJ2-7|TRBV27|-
ASSLTGSFYEQY
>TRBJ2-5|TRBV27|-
ASSRSSGQQETQY
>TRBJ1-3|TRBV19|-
ASTVNSGNTIY
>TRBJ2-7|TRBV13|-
ASSLGKGQYEQY
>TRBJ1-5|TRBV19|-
ASSVMTDQPQH
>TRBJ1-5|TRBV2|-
ASSGLSNQPQH